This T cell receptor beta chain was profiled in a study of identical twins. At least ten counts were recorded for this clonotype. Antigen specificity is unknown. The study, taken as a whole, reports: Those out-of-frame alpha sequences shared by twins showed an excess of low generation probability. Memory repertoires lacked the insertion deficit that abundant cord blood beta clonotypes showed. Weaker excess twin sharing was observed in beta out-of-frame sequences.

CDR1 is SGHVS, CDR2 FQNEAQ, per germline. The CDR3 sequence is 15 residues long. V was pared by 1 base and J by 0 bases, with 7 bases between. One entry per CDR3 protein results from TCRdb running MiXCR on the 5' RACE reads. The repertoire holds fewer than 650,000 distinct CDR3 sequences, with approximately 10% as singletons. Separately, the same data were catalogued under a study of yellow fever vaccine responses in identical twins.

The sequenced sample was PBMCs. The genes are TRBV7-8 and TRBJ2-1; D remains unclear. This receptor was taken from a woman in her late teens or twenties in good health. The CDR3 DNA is TGTGCCAGCAGCTTAGTCTCCAGCTCCTACAATGAGCAGTTCTTC. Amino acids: CASSLVSSSYNEQFF.